This paragraph covers one TCR beta chain sequence. The antigen is not known. These data are taken from a study of OX40 agonist ivuxolimab in advanced cancers. About the study: All patients had ivuxolimab intravenously every 2 weeks at 0.01 to 10 mg/kg.

V shed 2 bases and J shed 5 bases, with 3 bases lying between them. CDR1 is MNHNS, CDR2 SASEGT, per germline. CDR3 size: 11 residues. Study conclusions and caveats: On average, CD8+ T cells had more expanded clones than CD4+.

TCRdb's table, derived via immunoSEQ multiplex PCR, lists solely in-frame clones and lacks some. The repertoire has 45,000 to 65,000 clones, 88% of them found once; the top ten carry 5.5% to 8%. The source material was CD4+ or CD8+ T cells sorted from blood, sampled in a trial of the OX40 agonist ivuxolimab. The chain carries TRBV6-1 and TRBJ2-5; D gene uncertain. The TCR originated in an adult with an advanced solid tumor such as melanoma, head and neck, liver or kidney cancer. CDR3 nucleotide sequence: TGTGCCAGCAGTGAATCGGAGACCCAGTACTTC. It translates to CASSESETQYF.